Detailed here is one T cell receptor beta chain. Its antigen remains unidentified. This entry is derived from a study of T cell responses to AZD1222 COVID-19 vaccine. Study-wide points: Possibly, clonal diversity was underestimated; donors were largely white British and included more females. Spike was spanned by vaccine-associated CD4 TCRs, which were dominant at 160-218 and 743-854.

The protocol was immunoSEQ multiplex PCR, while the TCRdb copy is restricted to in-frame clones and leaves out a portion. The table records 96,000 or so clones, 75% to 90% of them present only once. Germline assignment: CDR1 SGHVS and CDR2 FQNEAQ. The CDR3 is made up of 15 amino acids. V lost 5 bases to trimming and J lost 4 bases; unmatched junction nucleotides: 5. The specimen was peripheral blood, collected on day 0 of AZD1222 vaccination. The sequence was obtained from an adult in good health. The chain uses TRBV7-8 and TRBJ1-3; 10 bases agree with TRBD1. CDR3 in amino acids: CASSQDRGQGNTIYF. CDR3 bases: TGTGCCAGCAGCCAAGACAGGGGGCAAGGAAACACCATATATTTT.